A single sample is the source of the 27 T cell receptor beta chains below, sequenced in a study of OX40 agonist ivuxolimab in advanced cancers. TCRdb's copy holds only in-frame clones and misses some; the assay was immunoSEQ multiplex PCR. Found here are about 88,000 clones, approximately 85% of them singletons; the top ten hold 0.2% to 0.25%. Material: CD4+ or CD8+ T cells sorted from blood, obtained in a trial of the OX40 agonist ivuxolimab. These receptors were taken from an adult with an advanced solid tumor such as melanoma, head and neck, liver or kidney cancer.

V usage is TRBV4-3 and J usage is TRBJ2-6; no clear D. Germline V lookup: CDR1 LGHNA, CDR2 YSLEER. This CDR3 has 14 amino acids. Deletions cut 1 base from V and 2 bases from J, with 3 bases between. CDR3 amino acids: CASSQGAGANVLTF. The CDR3 DNA reads TGCGCCAGCAGCCAAGGGGCTGGGGCCAACGTCCTGACTTTC.

This rearrangement joins TRBV7-2 to TRBJ2-7; a weak D match, TRBD2 (5 bases). This CDR3 region has 16 residues. V lost 1 base and J lost 3, with 16 bases in between. Germline-derived CDR1 and CDR2 are SGHTA and FQGNSA. CDR3 protein: CASSLGVARTFYEQYF. Here the CDR3 DNA reads TGTGCCAGCAGCTTAGGGGTAGCGCGTACGTTCTACGAGCAGTACTTC.

This chain links TRBV7-2 with TRBJ1-5; D uncertain. The CDR3 length is 13 residues. Germline V gene sequence: CDR1 SGHTA, CDR2 FQGNSA. Deletions cut 5 bases from V and 1 base from J, with 6 bases between. The chain's CDR3 is CASSPHSNQPQHF. The CDR3 nucleotides read TGTGCCAGCAGCCCCCACAGCAATCAGCCCCAGCATTTT.

The chain employs TRBV28 and TRBJ1-5, with D uncertain. The germline V gene encodes CDR1 MDHEN and CDR2 SYDVKM. The CDR3 consists of 14 residues. V was trimmed by 6 bases and J by 0 bases, leaving 9 bases between them. CDR3 residues: CASRPGYSNQPQHF. The CDR3 DNA reads as TGTGCCAGCAGGCCCGGGTATAGCAATCAGCCCCAGCATTTT.

The chain links TRBV27 to TRBJ2-1; D is perhaps TRBD2 (5 bases). The CDR3 runs to 12 residues. Between the trimmed V and J ends, which lost 6 bases and 4 bases, there was a span of 7 bases. CDR1 MNHEY and CDR2 SMNVEV come from the germline V gene (reference sequence). CDR3 DNA sequence: TGTGCCAGCAGGGAGGTTTACAATGAGCAGTTCTTC. The encoded protein is CASREVYNEQFF.

The chain recombines TRBV29-1 with TRBJ2-2; 15 bases line up with TRBD2. CDR1 is SQVTM and CDR2 is ANQGSEA in the germline V gene. The trim removed 6 bases at V and 2 bases at J, leaving 4 bases unmatched. The CDR3 totals 16 residues. The CDR3 nucleotides read TGCAGCGTCCTGGGACTAGCGGGAGGAAACACCGGGGAGCTGTTTTTT. Translating gives CSVLGLAGGNTGELFF.

This clone was found a few times. This rearrangement joins TRBV18 to TRBJ1-5; D call uncertain. V was shortened by 6 bases and J by 3 bases, with 18 bases between the two germline ends. From germline, CDR1 is KGHSH and CDR2 LQKENI. This CDR3 has 16 residues. CDR3 protein: CASSLALIGSNQPQHF. The CDR3 region has the DNA TGTGCCAGCTCCTTGGCCCTGATCGGCTCCAATCAGCCCCAGCATTTT.

This clone is a singleton in its sample. This chain uses TRBV27 with TRBJ1-6; 7 nucleotides agree with TRBD1. The CDR3 consists of 15 residues. Germline V CDR1 and CDR2: MNHEY, SMNVEV (reference sequence). V shed 5 bases, J shed 10 bases, and the junction held 11 bases outside the gene matches. The CDR3 spells CASSQTGREGSPLHF. CDR3 bases: TGTGCCAGCAGTCAGACAGGGAGAGAGGGCTCACCCCTCCACTTT.

The rearrangement links TRBV11-2 to TRBJ2-1; no clear D gene. Germline V gives CDR1 SGHAT, CDR2 FQNNGV. This CDR3 contains 12 residues. Between the trimmed V and J ends, which lost 0 bases and 6 bases, there was a span of 3 bases. Here the CDR3 DNA reads TGTGCCAGCAGCTTAGACGGCAATGAGCAGTTCTTC. Residues: CASSLDGNEQFF.

The chain couples TRBV11-3 to TRBJ2-1; tentatively, D is TRBD1 or TRBD2 (6 bases each). The CDR3 runs 16 residues. V was pared by 0 bases and J by 7 bases, with 16 bases between. Germline values: CDR1 SGHNT, CDR2 YENEEA. CDR3 sequence reads: CASSLDRGSQGNEQFF. The CDR3 nucleotides read TGTGCCAGCAGCTTAGATCGGGGGTCCCAGGGGAATGAGCAGTTCTTC.

The chain carries TRBV2 and TRBJ1-6, with a possible D match to TRBD1 (6 bases). Germline assignment: CDR1 SNHLY and CDR2 FYNNEI. V lost 5 bases to trimming and J lost 7 bases, with 15 bases between them. The CDR3 is made up of 15 amino acids. CDR3 coding DNA: TGTGCCAGCAGTCTACAGGGCTGGATGAATTCACCCCTCCACTTT. Its protein product is CASSLQGWMNSPLHF. The full variable domain, rest sourced from reference TRBV2 and TRBJ1-6, is EPEVTQTPSHQVTQMGQEVILRCVPISNHLYFYWYRQILGQKVEFLVSFYNNEISEKSEIFDDQFSVERPDGSNFTLKIRSTKLEDSAMYFCASSLQGWMNSPLHFGNGTRLTVT.

V and J are TRBV6-5 and TRBJ2-5, with 9 bases identical to TRBD1. The CDR3 length is 14 residues. The V and J ends lost 5 bases and 5 bases, in that order; junction bases with no gene match: 6. From germline, CDR1 is MNHEY and CDR2 SVGAGI. CDR3 DNA sequence: TGTGCCAGCAGTGGAAGGGACAGGGCGGAGACCCAGTACTTC. Amino acid sequence: CASSGRDRAETQYF.

The chain combines TRBV29-1 with TRBJ2-3; 13 bases fit TRBD2. After removal of 2 bases from V and 3 bases from J, the junction contained 5 bases not matched to a gene. Per the germline V gene, CDR1 is SQVTM and CDR2 is ANQGSEA. CDR3 size: 16 residues. The CDR3 region is CSVEWWTSGRTDTQYF. As DNA, the CDR3 is TGCAGCGTTGAATGGTGGACTAGCGGGAGAACAGATACGCAGTATTTT.

The chain links TRBV5-4 to TRBJ2-1, with D perhaps given as TRBD1 or TRBD2 (6 bases each). Trimming cost V 6 bases and J 6 bases, with 13 bases left between them. From germline, CDR1 is SGHNT and CDR2 YYREEE (reference sequence). This CDR3 spans 13 amino acids. Written as DNA, the CDR3 is TGTGCCAGCACGGGGGCCGGGGTCAATGAGCAGTTCTTC. Protein: CASTGAGVNEQFF.

In nucleotides, the CDR3 is TGTGCCAGCAGCTTAGAATGGAAAGGTGCTTTCTTT. It encodes CASSLEWKGAFF. This chain connects TRBV7-2 to TRBJ1-1; D is ambiguous. Trimming stripped 1 base from V and 11 bases from J, with 11 bases between. This CDR3 is built from 12 residues. Looked up from germline, CDR1 is SGHTA and CDR2 is FQGNSA. Combining the CDR3 with reference TRBV7-2 and TRBJ1-1 gives the whole variable domain GAGVSQSPSNKVTEKGKDVELRCDPISGHTALYWYRQSLGQGLEFLIYFQGNSAPDKSGLPSDRFSAERTGGSVSTLTIQRTQQEDSAVYLCASSLEWKGAFFGQGTRLTVV.

This clone appeared a single time. J is TRBJ2-7 and V is TRBV11-3; TRBD2 might be the D (5 bases). Trimming cost V 3 bases and J 5 bases, with 8 bases left between them. The CDR3 loop spans 12 amino acids. Germline V CDR1 and CDR2: SGHNT, YENEEA. The chain's CDR3 is CASSFQRDEQYF. CDR3 in DNA: TGTGCCAGCAGCTTCCAGAGGGACGAGCAGTACTTC.

The chain carries TRBV28 and TRBJ2-1; D unresolved. This CDR3 has 14 amino acids. Trimming stripped 5 bases from V and 1 base from J, with 9 bases between. Germline CDR1 reads MDHEN; CDR2 reads SYDVKM. CDR3 in DNA: TGTGCCAGCAGTCCTCTAGTTTCCTACAATGAGCAGTTCTTC. It codes for CASSPLVSYNEQFF.

The V call is TRBV11-1, the J call TRBJ2-3; TRBD1 matches 8 bases. This CDR3 region has 16 residues. Germline CDR1 SGHAT, CDR2 FQDESV (reference sequence). Losses at the gene ends were 4 bases for V and 3 bases for J; bases not matched to a gene: 9. The CDR3 sequence: CASSWTQGGGTDTQYF. CDR3 in DNA: TGTGCCAGCAGCTGGACACAGGGGGGTGGTACAGATACGCAGTATTTT.

This rearrangement joins TRBV20-1 to TRBJ1-1; tentative D call: TRBD1 (6 bases). The CDR3 spans 11 residues. With 4 bases removed from V and 4 bases from J, the gap between germline ends came to 7 bases. CDR1 and CDR2 (germline): DFQATT, SNEGSKA (reference sequence). CDR3 loop: CSAKQGTEAFF. For the CDR3, the DNA is TGCAGTGCTAAACAGGGCACTGAAGCTTTCTTT.

This clone occurred a few times. V is TRBV5-1 and J is TRBJ1-4; a weak D match, TRBD1 (5 bases). CDR1 and CDR2 from the germline V gene are SGHRS and YFSETQ. V was clipped by 5 bases and J by 6 bases, with 17 bases between them. The CDR3 sequence is 15 residues long. DNA for the CDR3: TGCGCCAGCAGAAATCAGGGCCTCAGGGATGAAAAACTGTTTTTT. Amino acid sequence: CASRNQGLRDEKLFF.

The CDR3 region is CASSEGGFGNTIYF. The CDR3 DNA follows: TGCGCCAGCTCTGAGGGGGGTTTTGGAAACACCATATATTTT. The chain is built from TRBV5-1 and TRBJ1-3, with D perhaps matching TRBD1 (6 bases). Trimming removed 7 bases at V and 3 bases at J, with 14 bases between. Germline V CDR1 and CDR2: SGHRS, YFSETQ. The CDR3 consists of 14 residues.

The chain is built from TRBV5-5 and TRBJ1-5; 9 bases match TRBD1. Trimming removed 4 bases from V and 2 bases from J; junction bases left unmatched: 7. This CDR3 has 16 residues. Germline CDR1 is SGHKS and CDR2 is YYEKEE (reference sequence). CDR3 in amino acids: CASSDGTGTRNQPQHF. CDR3 nucleotide sequence: TGTGCCAGCAGCGATGGGACAGGGACCCGCAATCAGCCCCAGCATTTT.

This clone came up a few times. The V call is TRBV2, the J call TRBJ1-1; no reliable D call. CDR1 and CDR2 from the germline V gene are SNHLY and FYNNEI. The CDR3 has 11 amino acids. Trimming left V 2 bases short and J 7 bases short, with 5 bases between. The CDR3 region has the DNA TGTGCCAGCAGTGAATCTGGTGAAGCTTTCTTT. Translating gives CASSESGEAFF. The whole variable domain, remainder taken from reference TRBV2 and TRBJ1-1, is EPEVTQTPSHQVTQMGQEVILRCVPISNHLYFYWYRQILGQKVEFLVSFYNNEISEKSEIFDDQFSVERPDGSNFTLKIRSTKLEDSAMYFCASSESGEAFFGQGTRLTVV.

J is TRBJ1-1 and V is TRBV7-9, with D uncertain. CDR1 and CDR2 from the germline V gene are SEHNR and FQNEAQ (reference sequence). With 5 bases removed from V and 1 base from J, the gap between germline ends came to 8 bases. CDR3 length equals 13 residues. The CDR3 bases are TGTGCCAGCAGCCAAAGATCGAACACTGAAGCTTTCTTT. This sequence encodes CASSQRSNTEAFF.

V is TRBV4-1 and J is TRBJ1-2; D is perhaps TRBD1 (5 bases). The ends were cut back, 1 base at V and 5 bases at J, with 14 bases in the middle. Germline CDR1 and CDR2: MGHRA and YSYEKL. This CDR3 has 15 amino acids. CDR3: CASSQGTATAYGYTF. CDR3 bases: TGCGCCAGCAGCCAAGGAACGGCGACAGCTTATGGCTACACCTTC.

This clone turned up a few times. This chain connects TRBV2 to TRBJ2-6; D is possibly TRBD1 or TRBD2 (5 bases each). V lost 6 bases and J lost 0, with 9 bases in between. Germline V gives CDR1 SNHLY, CDR2 FYNNEI. The length of the CDR3 is 15 residues. The DNA of the CDR3 is TGTGCCAGCAGAGGGGACGTCTCTGGGGCCAACGTCCTGACTTTC. This encodes CASRGDVSGANVLTF.

This rearrangement joins TRBV6-5 to TRBJ2-3, with D perhaps matching TRBD1 (6 bases). Germline CDR1 reads MNHEY; CDR2 reads SVGAGI. The CDR3 totals 13 residues. V was cut by 6 bases and J by 1 base, with 8 bases left in between. The CDR3 region has the DNA TGTGCCAGCAGGGGACACGGCACAGATACGCAGTATTTT. Translated, it gives CASRGHGTDTQYF.